A selection of T cell receptor beta chains follows, all from one sample in a study of blood T cells in healthy people across ages. MiXCR was run by TCRdb on the 5' RACE reads, yielding one entry per CDR3 protein. The sample lists some 1.7 million distinct CDR3 sequences, 28% occurring once. What was sequenced was blood. The receptors come from a woman in her twenties or thirties in good health. The CDR3 runs from the conserved cysteine through the conserved F or W. Fields, in order: clone size, D gene, J gene, V gene, CDR3 DNA, CDR3 protein. The D gene is left open where the match is weak. Not every row has a clone size; where given, it reads once, few, many or a size class.

few TRBD1 TRBJ2-5 TRBV2 TGTGCCAGCAAGAGAGACACGGCAGGGGGTCAAGAGACCCAGTACTTC CASKRDTAGGQETQYF
many - TRBJ1-2 TRBV10-3 TGTGCCATTCTTTCTCGGGTCGAGAAATATGGCTACACCTTC CAILSRVEKYGYTF
- - TRBJ1-2 TRBV7-9 TGTGCCAGCAGCTGGGCGGGGGAACGCTACACCTTC CASSWAGERYTF
- - TRBJ2-1 TRBV29-1 TGCAGCGTTGGGGATGTGAGCTCCTACAATGAGCAGTTCTTC CSVGDVSSYNEQFF
- - TRBJ2-1 TRBV7-2 TGTGCCAGCAGCTTATGGGCTAGCAGATACAATGAGCAGTTCTTC CASSLWASRYNEQFF
many TRBD1 TRBJ2-7 TRBV10-3 TGTGCCATCAGTCAAGGACAGGCTGTCTACGAGCAGTACTTC CAISQGQAVYEQYF
- TRBD1 TRBJ2-2 TRBV12-3/TRBV12-4 TGTGCCAGCAGTATGACAGGGGGCACCGGGGAGCTGTTTTTT CASSMTGGTGELFF
few - TRBJ2-7 TRBV14 TGTGCCAGCAGCCATCAAGGATTCTACGAGCAGTACTTC CASSHQGFYEQYF
- - TRBJ1-2 TRBV18 TGTGCCAGCTCACCGACACTTGACCCGGGTGGCTACACCTTC CASSPTLDPGGYTF
- TRBD1 TRBJ2-7 TRBV5-6 TGTGCCAGCAGCTTGTTGGGACAGGGGGTCTCCTACGAGCAGTACTTC CASSLLGQGVSYEQYF
few - TRBJ2-3 TRBV11-2 TGTGCCAGCAGCCCCACCGAGCCGACGCAGTATTTT CASSPTEPTQYF
- - TRBJ1-4 TRBV11-2 TGTGCCAGCAGCTCCCGGACAACAACTAATGAAAAACTGTTTTTT CASSSRTTTNEKLFF
- - TRBJ2-1 TRBV24-1 TGTGCCACCAGTGATTACGGGACGGAGAGGTTCTTC CATSDYGTERFF
few - TRBJ1-4 TRBV5-5 TGTGCCAGCTCCCCCCTTAGCACTAACGCCGGAGAAAAACTGTTTTTT CASSPLSTNAGEKLFF
- - TRBJ2-1 TRBV18 TGTGCCAGCTCGCCACCCGAAGACTGGGGTAATGAGCAGGTCTTC CASSPPEDWGNEQVF
many - TRBJ2-7 TRBV27 TGTGCCAGCAGTTTAACCCCATCCTACGAGCAGTACTTC CASSLTPSYEQYF
- - TRBJ2-3 TRBV10-1 TGCGCCAGCAGTGAGTCGTTGGGGCCTTCCGGCACAGATACGCAGTATTTT CASSESLGPSGTDTQYF
many - TRBJ2-7 TRBV7-9 TGTGCCAGCAGCTTAGGGGGGCCTTTAGGCGAGCAGTACTTC CASSLGGPLGEQYF
few - TRBJ2-7 TRBV10-2 TGCGCCAGCCTTCGGAGGGGCAGGGAGCAGTACTTC CASLRRGREQYF
few TRBD1 TRBJ2-2 TRBV2 TGTGCCAGCACATTGGACAGGGGTGCCGGGGAGCTGTTTTTT CASTLDRGAGELFF
few TRBD1 TRBJ1-1 TRBV29-1 TGCAGCGTTCGTGGACAGGCGAACACTGAAGCTTTCTTT CSVRGQANTEAFF